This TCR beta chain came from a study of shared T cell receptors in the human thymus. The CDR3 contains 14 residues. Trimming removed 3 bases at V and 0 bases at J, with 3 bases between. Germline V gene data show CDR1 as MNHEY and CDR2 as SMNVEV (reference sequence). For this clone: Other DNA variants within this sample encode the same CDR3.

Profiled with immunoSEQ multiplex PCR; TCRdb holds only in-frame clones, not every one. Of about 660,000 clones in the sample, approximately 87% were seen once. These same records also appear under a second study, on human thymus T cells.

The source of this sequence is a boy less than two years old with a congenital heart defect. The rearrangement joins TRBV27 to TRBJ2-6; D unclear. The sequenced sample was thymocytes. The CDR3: CASSFISGANVLTF. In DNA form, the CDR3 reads TGTGCCAGCAGTTTTATCTCTGGGGCCAACGTCCTGACTTTC.